These 8 T cell receptor beta chains originate from one sample sequenced in a study of blood T cells in healthy people across ages. The second PCR ran about 6 to 12 cycles with a sample-barcoded 5' primer and J-beta primers. From the 5' RACE reads, TCRdb called clonotypes with MiXCR, one entry per CDR3 protein. The sample has approximately 670,000 distinct CDR3 sequences; around 41% are singletons. The sample taken for sequencing was blood. The receptors derive from an older man in good health.

In this sample, this clonotype turned up a few times. This rearrangement joins TRBV12-3 or TRBV12-4 to TRBJ1-6; the D is unclear. CDR3 length: 12 residues. V dropped 6 bases and J dropped 9 bases, with 9 bases sitting between them. The CDR3 loop reads CASRGDVSPLHF. The CDR3 bases are TGTGCCAGCAGGGGAGACGTTTCACCCCTCCACTTT.

At least ten counts were recorded for this clonotype. The gene calls are TRBV10-3 and TRBJ2-3; perhaps TRBD2 as D (5 bases). CDR3 length: 16 residues. The V gene lost 4 bases and the J gene lost 0 bases, with 14 bases spanning the gap. CDR1 and CDR2 from the germline V gene are ENHRY and SYGVKD. The CDR3: CAISGGRTGSTDTQYF. The CDR3, as DNA: TGTGCCATCAGTGGCGGTAGGACGGGGAGCACAGATACGCAGTATTTT.

This clonotype was counted only a few times. The chain employs TRBV10-2 and TRBJ2-5, with no clear D. TRBJ2-7 explains the end of the DNA better; the J call may be wrong. CDR3 length: 14 residues. The germline V gene encodes CDR1 WSHSY and CDR2 SAAADI. CDR3 DNA sequence: TGCGCCAGCAGTGAACCCCAGTCTGGCCACGAGCAGTACTTC. This gives the protein CASSEPQSGHEQYF.

The chain joins TRBV7-2 to TRBJ1-6, with D hard to call. Trimming left V 5 bases short and J 7 bases short, with 12 bases between. Germline CDR1 is SGHTA and CDR2 is FQGNSA. The CDR3 is made up of 14 amino acids. This CDR3 is CASSEDGANSPLHF. The CDR3 coding sequence is TGTGCCAGCAGCGAAGACGGTGCAAATTCACCCCTCCACTTT.

The chain has TRBV4-1 and TRBJ2-5; 12 nucleotides align to TRBD2. The DNA end favors TRBJ2-1, so the J call may be wrong. CDR1 and CDR2 from the germline V gene are MGHRA and YSYEKL. This CDR3 is 17 amino acids long. DNA of the CDR3: TGCGCCAGCAGCCAACGACTAGCGGGGGCCACCCAAGAGACCCAGTTCTTC. This sequence encodes CASSQRLAGATQETQFF.

V gene TRBV2 combines with J gene TRBJ2-7; 7 positions match TRBD2. The CDR3 is made up of 16 amino acids. With V trimmed by 3 bases and J by 1 base, 9 bases remained unmatched. Germline values: CDR1 SNHLY, CDR2 FYNNEI. The CDR3 region is CASSEIQLAMSYEQYF. The CDR3 bases are TGTGCCAGCAGTGAGATTCAACTAGCGATGTCCTACGAGCAGTACTTC.

A single count supports this clonotype. With a much larger clone just one base away, this may be a read error. This chain connects TRBV12-3 or TRBV12-4 to TRBJ2-5, with TRBD2 identical over 7 bases. V lost 5 bases to trimming and J lost 3 bases; unmatched junction nucleotides: 9. This CDR3 has 15 amino acids. The CDR3 DNA sequence: TGTGCCAGCAGTCTGGGAGCAGGGAGGGAAGAGACCCAGTACTTC. Translating it yields CASSLGAGREETQYF.

This chain uses TRBV11-3 with TRBJ1-1; no clear D gene. This CDR3 has 13 residues. CDR1 is SGHNT, CDR2 YENEEA, per germline. V was shortened by 5 bases and J by 3 bases, with 10 bases between the two germline ends. CDR3 loop: CASSLFRDTEAFF. CDR3 nucleotides: TGTGCCAGCAGCCTATTCCGGGACACTGAAGCTTTCTTT.